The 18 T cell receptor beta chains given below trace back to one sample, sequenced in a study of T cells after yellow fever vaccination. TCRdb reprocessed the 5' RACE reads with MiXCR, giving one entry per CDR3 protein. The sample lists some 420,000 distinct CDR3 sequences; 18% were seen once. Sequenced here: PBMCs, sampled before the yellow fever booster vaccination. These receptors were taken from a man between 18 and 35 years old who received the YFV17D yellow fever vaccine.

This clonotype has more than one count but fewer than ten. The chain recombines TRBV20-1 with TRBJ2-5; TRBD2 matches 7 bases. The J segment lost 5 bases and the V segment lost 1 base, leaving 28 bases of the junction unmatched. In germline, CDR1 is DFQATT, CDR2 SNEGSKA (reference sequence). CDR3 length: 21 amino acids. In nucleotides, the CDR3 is TGCAGTGCTAGAGTAAGTTGGGGCCACACGAGAGGCACTAGCGCACAGGAGACCCAGTACTTC. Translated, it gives CSARVSWGHTRGTSAQETQYF.

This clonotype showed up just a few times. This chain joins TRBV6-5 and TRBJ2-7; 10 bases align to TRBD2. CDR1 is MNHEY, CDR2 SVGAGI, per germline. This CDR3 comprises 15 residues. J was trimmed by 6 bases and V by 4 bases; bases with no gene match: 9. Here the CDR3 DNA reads TGTGCCAGCAGTTCCCATGCTAGCGGGGGCGGCGAGCAGTACGTC. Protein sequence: CASSSHASGGGEQYV.

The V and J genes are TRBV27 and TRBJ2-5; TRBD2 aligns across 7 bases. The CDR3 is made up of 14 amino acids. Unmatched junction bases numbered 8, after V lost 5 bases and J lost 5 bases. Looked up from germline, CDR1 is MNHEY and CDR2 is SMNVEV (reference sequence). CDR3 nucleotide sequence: TGTGCCAGCAGTGATCTTAAGGGAGGGGAGACCCAGTACTTC. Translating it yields CASSDLKGGETQYF.

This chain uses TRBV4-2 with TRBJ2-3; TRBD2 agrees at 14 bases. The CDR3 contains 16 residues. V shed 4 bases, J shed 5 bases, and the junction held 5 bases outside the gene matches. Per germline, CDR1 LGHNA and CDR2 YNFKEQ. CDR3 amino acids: CASSLTSGGAIDTQYF. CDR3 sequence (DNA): TGTGCCAGCAGCCTGACTAGCGGGGGGGCCATAGATACGCAGTATTTT.

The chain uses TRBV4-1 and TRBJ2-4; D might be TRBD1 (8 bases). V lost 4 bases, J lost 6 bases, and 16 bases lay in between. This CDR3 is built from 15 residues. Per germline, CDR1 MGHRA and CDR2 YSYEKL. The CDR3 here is CASSRGGQDGNIQYF. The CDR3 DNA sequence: TGCGCCAGCAGCCGGGGGGGACAGGATGGAAACATTCAGTACTTC.

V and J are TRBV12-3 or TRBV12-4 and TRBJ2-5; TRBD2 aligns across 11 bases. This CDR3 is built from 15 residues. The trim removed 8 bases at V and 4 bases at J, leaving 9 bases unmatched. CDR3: CASGFSGGARETQYF. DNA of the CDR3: TGTGCCAGCGGGTTTAGCGGGGGGGCCCGAGAGACCCAGTACTTC.

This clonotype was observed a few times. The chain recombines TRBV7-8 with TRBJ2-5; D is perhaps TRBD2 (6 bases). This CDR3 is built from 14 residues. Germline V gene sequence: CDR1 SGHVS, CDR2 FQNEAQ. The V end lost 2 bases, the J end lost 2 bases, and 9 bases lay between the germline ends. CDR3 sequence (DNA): TGTGCCAGCAGCTTAACGACTAGTCAAGAGACCCAGTACTTC. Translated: CASSLTTSQETQYF.

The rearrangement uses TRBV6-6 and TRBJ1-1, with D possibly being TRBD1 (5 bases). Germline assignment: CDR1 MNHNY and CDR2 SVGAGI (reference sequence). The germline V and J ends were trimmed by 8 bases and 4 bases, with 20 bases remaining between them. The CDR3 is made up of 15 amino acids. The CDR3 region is CASVWGGRRTTEAFF. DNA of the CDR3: TGTGCCAGCGTTTGGGGGGGAAGGAGGACCACTGAAGCTTTCTTT.

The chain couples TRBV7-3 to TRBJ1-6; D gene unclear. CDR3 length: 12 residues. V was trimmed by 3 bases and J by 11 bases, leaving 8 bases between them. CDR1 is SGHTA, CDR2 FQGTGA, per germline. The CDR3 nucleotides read TGTGCCAGCAGCTTTTCAATTACACCCCTCCACTTT. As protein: CASSFSITPLHF.

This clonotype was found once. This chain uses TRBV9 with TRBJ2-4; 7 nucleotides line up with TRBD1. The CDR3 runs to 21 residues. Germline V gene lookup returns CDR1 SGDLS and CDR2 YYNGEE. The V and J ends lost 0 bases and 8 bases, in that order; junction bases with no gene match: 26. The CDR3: CASSVAILGTEGNPPRHIQYF. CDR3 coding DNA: TGTGCCAGCAGCGTAGCCATTTTGGGGACAGAGGGTAATCCTCCAAGGCACATTCAGTACTTC.

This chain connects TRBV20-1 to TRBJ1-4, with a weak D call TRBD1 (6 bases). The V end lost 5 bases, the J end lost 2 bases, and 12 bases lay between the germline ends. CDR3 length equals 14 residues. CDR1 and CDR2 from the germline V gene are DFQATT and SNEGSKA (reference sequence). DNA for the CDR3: TGCAGTGCTTCTCCCGGGGGCACTAATGAAAAACTGTTTTTT. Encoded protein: CSASPGGTNEKLFF.

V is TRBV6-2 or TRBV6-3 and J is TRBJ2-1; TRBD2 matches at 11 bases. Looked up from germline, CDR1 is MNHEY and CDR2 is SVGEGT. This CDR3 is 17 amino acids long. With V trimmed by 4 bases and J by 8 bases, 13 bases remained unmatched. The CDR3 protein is CASSSLAGVQWGDEQFF. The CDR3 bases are TGTGCCAGCAGTTCACTAGCGGGGGTGCAATGGGGAGATGAGCAGTTCTTC.

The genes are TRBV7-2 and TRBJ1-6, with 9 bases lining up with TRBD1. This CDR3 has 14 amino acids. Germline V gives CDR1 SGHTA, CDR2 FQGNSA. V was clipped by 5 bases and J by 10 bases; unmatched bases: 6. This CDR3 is CASSLRTGESPLHF. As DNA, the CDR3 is TGTGCCAGCAGCCTGAGGACAGGGGAATCACCCCTCCACTTT.

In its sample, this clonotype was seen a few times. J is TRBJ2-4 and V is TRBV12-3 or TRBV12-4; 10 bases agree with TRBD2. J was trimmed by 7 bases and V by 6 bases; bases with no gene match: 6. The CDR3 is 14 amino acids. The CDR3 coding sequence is TGTGCCAGCAGCCCGACTAGCGGGTCCAACATTCAGTACTTC. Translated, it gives CASSPTSGSNIQYF.

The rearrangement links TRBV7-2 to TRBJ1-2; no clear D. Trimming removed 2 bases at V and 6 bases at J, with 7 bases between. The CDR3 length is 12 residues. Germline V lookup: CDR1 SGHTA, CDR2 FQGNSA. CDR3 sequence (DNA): TGTGCCAGCAGCTTAACCGGGAATGGCTACACCTTC. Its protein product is CASSLTGNGYTF.

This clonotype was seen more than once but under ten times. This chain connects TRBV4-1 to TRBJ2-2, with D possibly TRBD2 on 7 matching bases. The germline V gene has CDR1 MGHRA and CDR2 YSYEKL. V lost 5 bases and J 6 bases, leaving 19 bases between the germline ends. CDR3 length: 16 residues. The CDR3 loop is CASSRGGTGRPGELFF. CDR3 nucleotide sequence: TGCGCCAGCAGCAGGGGGGGAACAGGGCGTCCCGGGGAGCTGTTTTTT.

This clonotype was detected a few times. CDR3 sequence (DNA): TGTGCCAGCAGCCAAGCCAGGCGGGGAGATACGCAGTATTTT. Protein: CASSQARRGDTQYF. The chain combines TRBV4-2 with TRBJ2-3, with D tentatively TRBD2 (6 bases). Germline lookup yields CDR1 LGHNA and CDR2 YNFKEQ. CDR3 length: 14 amino acids. Trimming pared 1 base from V and 5 bases from J, leaving 10 bases between.

CDR3 sequence: CASSRGQSAKNIQYF. In nucleotides, the CDR3 is TGTGCCAGCAGCAGAGGACAGTCGGCCAAAAACATTCAGTACTTC. The V gene is TRBV7-9, the J gene TRBJ2-4; D perhaps matches TRBD1 (6 bases). CDR3 length: 15 amino acids. Trimming shortened V by 5 bases and J by 1 base, and 12 bases separated the two germline ends. Germline V CDR1 and CDR2: SEHNR, FQNEAQ (reference sequence).